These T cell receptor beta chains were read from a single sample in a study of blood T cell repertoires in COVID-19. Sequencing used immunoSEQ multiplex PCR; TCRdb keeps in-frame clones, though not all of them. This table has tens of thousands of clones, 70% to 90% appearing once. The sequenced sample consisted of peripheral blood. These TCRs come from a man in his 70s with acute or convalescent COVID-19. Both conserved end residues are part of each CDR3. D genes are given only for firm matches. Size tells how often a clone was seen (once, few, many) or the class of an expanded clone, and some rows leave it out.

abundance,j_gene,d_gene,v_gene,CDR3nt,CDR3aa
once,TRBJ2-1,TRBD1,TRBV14,TGTGCCAGCAGCCAAGTAGGGACAGGGGCCAATGAGCAGTTCTTC,CASSQVGTGANEQFF
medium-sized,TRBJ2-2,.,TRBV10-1,TGCGCCAGCAGCCCAGGGAGGCACACCGACACCGGGGAGCTGTTTTTT,CASSPGRHTDTGELFF
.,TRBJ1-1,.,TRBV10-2,TGCGCCAGCAGTGAAACGGTGAACACTGAAGCTTTCTTT,CASSETVNTEAFF
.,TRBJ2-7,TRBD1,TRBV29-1,TGCAGCGTCGAATCGGGACAGGGGGCTTACGAGCAGTACTTC,CSVESGQGAYEQYF
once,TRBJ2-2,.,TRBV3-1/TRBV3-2,TGTGCCAGCAGCCAAGGTTCAGGGGCGAACACCGGGGAGCTGTTTTTT,CASSQGSGANTGELFF
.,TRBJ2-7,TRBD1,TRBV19,TGTGCCAGTACGGCAGGGGGCTTCGAGCAGTACTTC,CASTAGGFEQYF
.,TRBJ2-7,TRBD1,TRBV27,TGTGCCAGCAGTTTAAGGGGGACAGGATTTACCTACGAGCAGTACTTC,CASSLRGTGFTYEQYF
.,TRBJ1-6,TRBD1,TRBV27,TGTGCCAGCAGCCAGGACAGGGTGGGTTCACCCCTCCACTTT,CASSQDRVGSPLHF
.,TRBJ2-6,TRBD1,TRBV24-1,TGTGCCACCAGTGCCCCTTGGGGGGACAGGGGTTCGAACGGGGCCAACGTCCTGACTTTC,CATSAPWGDRGSNGANVLTF
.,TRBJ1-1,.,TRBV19,TGTGCCAGTAGCCGGCCCCGGGGGGCAGGGCTATCGAACACTGAAGCTTTCTTT,CASSRPRGAGLSNTEAFF
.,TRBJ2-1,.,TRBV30,TGTGCCTGGAGTGACTTGCAGGGGCGATACAATGAGCAGTTCTTC,CAWSDLQGRYNEQFF
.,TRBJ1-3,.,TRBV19,TGTGCCAGTACTCCAGACCACAGCTCTGGAAACACCATATATTTT,CASTPDHSSGNTIYF
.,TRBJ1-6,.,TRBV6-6,TGTGCCAGCGCTTATACGGAGAGGGATTCACCCCTCCACTTT,CASAYTERDSPLHF
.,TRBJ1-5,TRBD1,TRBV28,TGTGCCAGCAGTTTATCGACAGGGAATCAGCCCCAGCATTTT,CASSLSTGNQPQHF
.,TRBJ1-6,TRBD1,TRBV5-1,TGCGCCAGCAGCCCCCATGACAGGGCGCGGAATTCACCCCTCCACTTT,CASSPHDRARNSPLHF
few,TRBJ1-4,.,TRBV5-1,TGCGCCAGCAGCGCCCAAACAGGGTTTGATGAAAAACTGTTTTTT,CASSAQTGFDEKLFF
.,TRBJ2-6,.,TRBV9,TGTGCCAGCCAGCGCGGGACTGGCTCTGGGGCCAACGTCCTGACTTTC,CASQRGTGSGANVLTF
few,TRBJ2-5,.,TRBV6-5,TGTGCCACGTTCAGGGCTCCCGGCCAAGAGACCCAGTACTTC,CATFRAPGQETQYF